Following are 3 T cell receptor beta chains from one sample sequenced in a study of cytomegalovirus exposure and HLA in healthy donors. The PCR was carried out with 60 Vbeta primers and 13 Jbeta primers. Sequencing used immunoSEQ multiplex PCR; TCRdb keeps in-frame clones, though not all of them. The sample consists of some 170,000 clones, 70% to 85% of them appearing once. Sequencing was performed on PBMCs. The origin of the receptors is a woman aged 25 to 45 in good health and CMV-seronegative.

The chain links TRBV27 to TRBJ1-1, with D maybe TRBD1 (5 bases). V was clipped by 5 bases and J by 6 bases, with 19 bases between them. Germline CDR1 is MNHEY and CDR2 is SMNVEV (reference sequence). This CDR3 spans 15 amino acids. Here the CDR3 DNA reads TGTGCCAGCAGTCTCGTCCCGGGGGGGTTCCCTGAAGCTTTCTTT. Its translation: CASSLVPGGFPEAFF.

This chain joins TRBV4-1 and TRBJ2-5; D is unclear. The CDR3 length is 13 residues. V was pared by 4 bases and J by 5 bases, with 11 bases between. Germline V gene sequence: CDR1 MGHRA, CDR2 YSYEKL. The CDR3 here is CASSPTEAETQYF. The CDR3 DNA reads as TGCGCCAGCAGCCCCACTGAGGCGGAGACCCAGTACTTC.

The chain joins TRBV19 to TRBJ1-1, with D hard to call. In germline, CDR1 is LNHDA, CDR2 SQIVND (reference sequence). The CDR3 is 15 residues long. With 3 bases removed from V and 1 base from J, the gap between germline ends came to 12 bases. The DNA for the CDR3 is TGTGCCAGTAGTATGTCAAGATACTCGAACACTGAAGCTTTCTTT. Protein sequence: CASSMSRYSNTEAFF.